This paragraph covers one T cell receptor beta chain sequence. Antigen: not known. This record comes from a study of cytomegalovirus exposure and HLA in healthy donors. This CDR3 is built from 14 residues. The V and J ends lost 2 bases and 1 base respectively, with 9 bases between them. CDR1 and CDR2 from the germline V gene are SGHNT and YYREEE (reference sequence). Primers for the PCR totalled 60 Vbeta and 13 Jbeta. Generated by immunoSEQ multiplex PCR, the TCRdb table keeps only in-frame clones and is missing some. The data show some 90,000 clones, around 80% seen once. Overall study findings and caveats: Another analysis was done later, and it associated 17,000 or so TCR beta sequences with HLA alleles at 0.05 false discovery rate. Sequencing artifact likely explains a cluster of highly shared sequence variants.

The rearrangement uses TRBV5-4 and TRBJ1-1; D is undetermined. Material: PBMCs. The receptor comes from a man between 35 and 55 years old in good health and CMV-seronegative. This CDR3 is CASSFEVWNTEAFF. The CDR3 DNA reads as TGTGCCAGCAGCTTTGAGGTTTGGAACACTGAAGCTTTCTTT.